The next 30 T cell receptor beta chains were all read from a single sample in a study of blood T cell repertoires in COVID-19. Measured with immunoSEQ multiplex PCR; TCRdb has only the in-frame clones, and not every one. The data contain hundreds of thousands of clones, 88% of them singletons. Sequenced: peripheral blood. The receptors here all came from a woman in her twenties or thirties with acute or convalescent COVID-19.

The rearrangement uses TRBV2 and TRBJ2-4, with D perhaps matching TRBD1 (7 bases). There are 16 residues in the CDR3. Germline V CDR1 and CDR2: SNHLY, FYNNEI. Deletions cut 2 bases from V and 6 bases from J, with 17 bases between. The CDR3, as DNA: TGTGCCAGCAGTGAAAGTCGGCGGGGACAGTCAAACATTCAGTACTTC. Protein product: CASSESRRGQSNIQYF.

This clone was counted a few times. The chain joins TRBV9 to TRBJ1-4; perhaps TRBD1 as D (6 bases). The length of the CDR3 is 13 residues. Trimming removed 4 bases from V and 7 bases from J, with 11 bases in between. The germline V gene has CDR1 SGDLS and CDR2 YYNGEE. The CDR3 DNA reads TGTGCCAGCAGCCGGGACAAAGGTGAAAAACTGTTTTTT. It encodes CASSRDKGEKLFF.

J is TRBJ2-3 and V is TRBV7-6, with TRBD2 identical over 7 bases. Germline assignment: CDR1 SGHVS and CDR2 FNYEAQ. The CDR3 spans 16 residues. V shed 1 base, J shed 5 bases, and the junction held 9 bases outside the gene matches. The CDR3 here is CASSLVWTRGGDTQYF. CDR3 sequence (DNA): TGTGCCAGCAGCTTAGTATGGACTAGGGGAGGAGATACGCAGTATTTT.

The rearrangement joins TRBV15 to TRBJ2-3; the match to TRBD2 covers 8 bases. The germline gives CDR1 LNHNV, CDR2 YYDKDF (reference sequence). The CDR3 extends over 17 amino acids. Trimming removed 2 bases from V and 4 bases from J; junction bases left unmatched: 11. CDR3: CATSRTRFLAGSDTQYF. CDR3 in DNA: TGTGCCACCAGCAGAACCAGGTTCTTAGCGGGATCAGATACGCAGTATTTT.

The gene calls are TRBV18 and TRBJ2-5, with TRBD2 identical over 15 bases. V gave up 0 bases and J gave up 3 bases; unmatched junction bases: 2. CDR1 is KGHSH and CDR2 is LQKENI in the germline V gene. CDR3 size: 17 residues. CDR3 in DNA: TGTGCCAGCTCACCACCGCGGACTAGCGGGAGGGAAGAGACCCAGTACTTC. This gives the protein CASSPPRTSGREETQYF.

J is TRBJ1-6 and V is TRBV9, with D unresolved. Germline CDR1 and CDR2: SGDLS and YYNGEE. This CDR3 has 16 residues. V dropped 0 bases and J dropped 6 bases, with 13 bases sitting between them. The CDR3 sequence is CASSVGEFLRNSPLHF. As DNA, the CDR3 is TGTGCCAGCAGCGTAGGGGAGTTTTTGCGTAATTCACCCCTCCACTTT.

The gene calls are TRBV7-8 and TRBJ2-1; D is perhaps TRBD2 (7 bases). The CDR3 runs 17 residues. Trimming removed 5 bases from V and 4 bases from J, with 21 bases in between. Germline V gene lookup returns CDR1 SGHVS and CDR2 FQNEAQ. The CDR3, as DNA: TGTGCCAGCAGCCTAGGGGGGGGAGGATCCTATTACAATGAGCAGTTCTTC. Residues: CASSLGGGGSYYNEQFF.

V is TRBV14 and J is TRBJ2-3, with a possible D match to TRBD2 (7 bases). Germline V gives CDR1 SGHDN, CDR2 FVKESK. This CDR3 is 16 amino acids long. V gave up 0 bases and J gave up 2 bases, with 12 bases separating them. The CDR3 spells CASSQDRGGTTDTQYF. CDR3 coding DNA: TGTGCCAGCAGCCAAGATAGGGGGGGTACCACAGATACGCAGTATTTT. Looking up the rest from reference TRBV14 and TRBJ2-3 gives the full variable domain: EAGVTQFPSHSVIEKGQTVTLRCDPISGHDNLYWYRRVMGKEIKFLLHFVKESKQDESGMPNNRFLAERTGGTYSTLKVQPAELEDSGVYFCASSQDRGGTTDTQYFGPGTRLTVL.

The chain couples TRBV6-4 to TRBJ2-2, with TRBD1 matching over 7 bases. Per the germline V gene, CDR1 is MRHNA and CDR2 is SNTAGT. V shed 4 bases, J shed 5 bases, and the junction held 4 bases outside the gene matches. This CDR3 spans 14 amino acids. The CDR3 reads CASSAGTATGELFF. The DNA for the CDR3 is TGTGCCAGCAGTGCCGGGACAGCGACCGGGGAGCTGTTTTTT.

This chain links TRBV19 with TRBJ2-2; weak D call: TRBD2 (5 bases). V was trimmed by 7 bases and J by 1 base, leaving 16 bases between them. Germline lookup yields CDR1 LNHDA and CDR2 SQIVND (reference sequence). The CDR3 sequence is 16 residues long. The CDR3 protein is CASNLVPGMNTGELFF. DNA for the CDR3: TGTGCCAGTAATTTGGTCCCGGGAATGAACACCGGGGAGCTGTTTTTT.

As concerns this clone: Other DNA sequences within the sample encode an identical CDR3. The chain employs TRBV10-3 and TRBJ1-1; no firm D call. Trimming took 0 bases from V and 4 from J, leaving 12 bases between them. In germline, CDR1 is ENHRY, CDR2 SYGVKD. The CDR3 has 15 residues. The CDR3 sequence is CAISESRLGSTEAFF. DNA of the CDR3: TGTGCCATCAGTGAGTCGAGGTTAGGGAGCACTGAAGCTTTCTTT.

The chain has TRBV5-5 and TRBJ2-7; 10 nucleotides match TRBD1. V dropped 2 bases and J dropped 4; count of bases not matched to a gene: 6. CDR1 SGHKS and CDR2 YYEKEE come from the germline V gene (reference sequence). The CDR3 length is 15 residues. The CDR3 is CASSFTPGQGYEQYF. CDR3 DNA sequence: TGTGCCAGCAGCTTCACGCCGGGACAGGGGTACGAGCAGTACTTC. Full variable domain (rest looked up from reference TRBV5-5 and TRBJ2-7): DAGVTQSPTHLIKTRGQQVTLRCSPISGHKSVSWYQQVLGQGPQFIFQYYEKEERGRGNFPDRFSARQFPNYSSELNVNALLLGDSALYLCASSFTPGQGYEQYFGPGTRLTVT.

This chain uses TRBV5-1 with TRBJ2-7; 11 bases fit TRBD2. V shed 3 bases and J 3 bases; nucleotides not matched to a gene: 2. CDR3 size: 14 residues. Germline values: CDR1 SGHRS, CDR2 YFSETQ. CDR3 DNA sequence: TGCGCCAGCAGCTCGGGACTAGCGGTCTACGAGCAGTACTTC. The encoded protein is CASSSGLAVYEQYF.

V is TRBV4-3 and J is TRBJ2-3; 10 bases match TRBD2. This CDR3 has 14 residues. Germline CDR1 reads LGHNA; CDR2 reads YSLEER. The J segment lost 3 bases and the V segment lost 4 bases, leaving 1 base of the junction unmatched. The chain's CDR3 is CASSPGLATDTQYF. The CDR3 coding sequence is TGCGCCAGCAGCCCGGGACTAGCGACAGATACGCAGTATTTT.

The chain's CDR3 is CASSLTLAGGGSPLHF. The CDR3 bases are TGTGCCAGCAGTCTAACCCTAGCCGGGGGGGGTTCACCCCTCCACTTT. V usage is TRBV27 and J usage is TRBJ1-6, with a weak D call TRBD1 (5 bases). Germline V gene lookup returns CDR1 MNHEY and CDR2 SMNVEV (reference sequence). The length of the CDR3 is 16 residues. Trimming cost V 5 bases and J 9 bases, with 20 bases left between them.

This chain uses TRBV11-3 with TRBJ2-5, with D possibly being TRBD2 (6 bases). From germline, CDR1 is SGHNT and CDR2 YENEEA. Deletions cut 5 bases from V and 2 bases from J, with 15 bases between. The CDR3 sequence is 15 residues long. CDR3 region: CASSPGGPGQETQYF. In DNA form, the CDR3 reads TGTGCCAGCAGCCCTGGAGGGCCGGGGCAAGAGACCCAGTACTTC.

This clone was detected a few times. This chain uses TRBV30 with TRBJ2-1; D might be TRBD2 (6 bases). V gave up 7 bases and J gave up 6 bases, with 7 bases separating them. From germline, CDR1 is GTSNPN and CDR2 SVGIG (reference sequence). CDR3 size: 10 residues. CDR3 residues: CAFGSNEQFF. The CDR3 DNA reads TGTGCCTTCGGGAGCAATGAGCAGTTCTTC. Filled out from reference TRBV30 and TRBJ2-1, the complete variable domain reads SQTIHQWPATLVQPVGSPLSLECTVEGTSNPNLYWYRQAAGRGLQLLFYSVGIGQISSEVPQNLSASRPQDRQFILSSKKLLLSDSGFYLCAFGSNEQFFGPGTRLTVL.

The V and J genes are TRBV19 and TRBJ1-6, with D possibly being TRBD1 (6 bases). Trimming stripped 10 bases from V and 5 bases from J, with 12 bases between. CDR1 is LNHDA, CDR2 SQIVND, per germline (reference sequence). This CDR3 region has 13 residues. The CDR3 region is CATRDTDNSPLHF. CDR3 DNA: TGTGCCACCCGGGACACCGATAATTCACCCCTCCACTTT.

The DNA for the CDR3 is TGTGCCAGCACTCTACTAGCGGAGCACAATGAGCAGTTCTTC. Translation: CASTLLAEHNEQFF. The chain employs TRBV6-5 and TRBJ2-1; 8 bases map to TRBD2. The CDR3 extends over 14 amino acids. CDR1 MNHEY and CDR2 SVGAGI come from the germline V gene. Germline trimming cut 7 bases from V and 5 bases from J; bases unmatched to any gene: 7.

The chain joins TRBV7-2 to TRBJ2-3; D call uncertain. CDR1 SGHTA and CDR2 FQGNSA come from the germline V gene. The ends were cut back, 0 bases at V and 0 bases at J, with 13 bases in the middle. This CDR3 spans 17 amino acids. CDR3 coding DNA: TGTGCCAGCAGCTTAGCGACATTCCACCCTAGCACAGATACGCAGTATTTT. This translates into CASSLATFHPSTDTQYF.

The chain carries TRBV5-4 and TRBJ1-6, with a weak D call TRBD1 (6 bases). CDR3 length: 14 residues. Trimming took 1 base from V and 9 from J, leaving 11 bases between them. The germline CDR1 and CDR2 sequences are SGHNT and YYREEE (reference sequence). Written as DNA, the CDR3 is TGTGCCAGCAGCTTGCCAGGGGAGGGTTCACCCCTCCACTTT. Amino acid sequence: CASSLPGEGSPLHF.

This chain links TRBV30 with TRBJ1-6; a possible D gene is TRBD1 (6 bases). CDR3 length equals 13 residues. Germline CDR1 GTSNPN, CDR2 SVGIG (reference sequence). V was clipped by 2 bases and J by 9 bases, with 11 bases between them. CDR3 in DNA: TGTGCCTGGAGTCTACTCAGGGGTTCACCCCTCCACTTT. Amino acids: CAWSLLRGSPLHF.

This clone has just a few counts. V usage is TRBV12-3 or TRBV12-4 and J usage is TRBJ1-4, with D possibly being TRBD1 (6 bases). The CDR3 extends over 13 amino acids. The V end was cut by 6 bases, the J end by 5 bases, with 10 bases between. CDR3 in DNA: TGTGCCAGCAGCAACCAGGGGAATGAAAAACTGTTTTTT. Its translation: CASSNQGNEKLFF.

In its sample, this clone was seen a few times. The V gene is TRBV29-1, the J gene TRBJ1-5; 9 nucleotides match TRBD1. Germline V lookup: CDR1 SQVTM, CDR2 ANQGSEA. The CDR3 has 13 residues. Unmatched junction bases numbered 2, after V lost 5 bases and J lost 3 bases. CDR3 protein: CSVRDRVNQPQHF. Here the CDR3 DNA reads TGCAGCGTTAGGGACAGGGTCAATCAGCCCCAGCATTTT.

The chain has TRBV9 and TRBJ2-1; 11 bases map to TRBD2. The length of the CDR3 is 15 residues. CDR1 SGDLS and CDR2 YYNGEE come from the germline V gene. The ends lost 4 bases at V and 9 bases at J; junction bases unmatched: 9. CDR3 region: CASSLGTSGVGEQFF. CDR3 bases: TGTGCCAGCAGCTTGGGGACTAGCGGCGTCGGTGAGCAGTTCTTC. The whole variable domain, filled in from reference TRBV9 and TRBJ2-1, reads DSGVTQTPKHLITATGQRVTLRCSPRSGDLSVYWYQQSLDQGLQFLIQYYNGEERAKGNILERFSAQQFPDLHSELNLSSLELGDSALYFCASSLGTSGVGEQFFGPGTRLTVL.

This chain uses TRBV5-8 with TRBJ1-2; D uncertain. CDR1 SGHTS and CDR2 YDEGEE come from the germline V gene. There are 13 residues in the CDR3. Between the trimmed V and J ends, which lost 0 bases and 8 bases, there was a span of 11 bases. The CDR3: CASSLAASLGYTF. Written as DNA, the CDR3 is TGTGCCAGCAGCTTGGCCGCAAGCCTCGGCTACACCTTC. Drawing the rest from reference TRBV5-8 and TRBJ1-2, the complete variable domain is EAGVTQSPTHLIKTRGQQATLRCSPISGHTSVYWYQQALGLGLQFLLWYDEGEERNRGNFPPRFSGRQFPNYSSELNVNALELEDSALYLCASSLAASLGYTFGSGTRLTVV.

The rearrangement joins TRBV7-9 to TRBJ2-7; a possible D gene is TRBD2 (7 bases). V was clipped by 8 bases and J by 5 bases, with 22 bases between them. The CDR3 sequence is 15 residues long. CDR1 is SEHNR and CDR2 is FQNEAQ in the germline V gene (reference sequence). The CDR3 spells CASQAGSGGQHEQYF. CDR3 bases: TGTGCCAGCCAAGCGGGATCGGGGGGCCAGCACGAGCAGTACTTC.

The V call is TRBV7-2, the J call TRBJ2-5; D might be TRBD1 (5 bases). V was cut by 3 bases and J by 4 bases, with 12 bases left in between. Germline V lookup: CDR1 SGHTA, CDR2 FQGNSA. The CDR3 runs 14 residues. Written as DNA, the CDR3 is TGTGCCAGCAGCTTCGCAGGGAAAGGAGAGACCCAGTACTTC. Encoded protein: CASSFAGKGETQYF.

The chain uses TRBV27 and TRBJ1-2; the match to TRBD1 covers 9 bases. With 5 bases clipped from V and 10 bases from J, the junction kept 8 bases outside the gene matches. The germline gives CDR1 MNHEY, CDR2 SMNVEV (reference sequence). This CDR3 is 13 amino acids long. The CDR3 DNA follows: TGTGCCAGCAGTCACGAGACAGGGGGAGACTACACCTTC. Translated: CASSHETGGDYTF.

The CDR3 region is CASSETSMGTDTQYF. DNA for the CDR3: TGTGCCAGCAGTGAAACTAGCATGGGCACAGATACGCAGTATTTT. This chain links TRBV2 with TRBJ2-3, with D possibly being TRBD2 (6 bases). The CDR3 is made up of 15 amino acids. Per germline, CDR1 SNHLY and CDR2 FYNNEI. Deletions cut 2 bases from V and 1 base from J, with 10 bases between.